The 13 T cell receptor beta chains presented below share a single source sample, sequenced in a study of shared T cell receptors in the human thymus. The table came from immunoSEQ multiplex PCR; TCRdb's copy has only in-frame clones and leaves some out. The data hold approximately 730,000 clones, with 70% to 90% observed a single time. In addition, the sample was reused for a study of human thymus T cells.

The sequenced sample consisted of thymocytes. The origin of the receptors is a girl under three years old with a congenital heart defect.

V gene TRBV25-1 combines with J gene TRBJ2-7; possible D gene TRBD2, 6 bases. V shed 4 bases and J shed 7 bases, with 14 bases lying between them. From germline, CDR1 is MGHDK and CDR2 SYGVNS. CDR3 length: 13 residues. CDR3 DNA sequence: TGTGCCAGCAGTGGGGTCCGGGCGGGGGAGCAGTACTTC. It encodes CASSGVRAGEQYF.

The chain links TRBV7-2 to TRBJ1-5; TRBD1 matches 7 bases. The length of the CDR3 is 17 residues. CDR1 and CDR2 (germline): SGHTA, FQGNSA. After removal of 1 base from V and 0 bases from J, the junction contained 6 bases not matched to a gene. The CDR3, as DNA: TGTGCCAGCAGCTTAGGTGACAGGGCCCTTAGCAATCAGCCCCAGCATTTT. Its protein product is CASSLGDRALSNQPQHF.

V is TRBV6-5 and J is TRBJ1-1; 7 nucleotides agree with TRBD1. Germline V gives CDR1 MNHEY, CDR2 SVGAGI. The ends lost 0 bases at V and 7 bases at J; junction bases unmatched: 11. The CDR3 is 16 amino acids. The CDR3 bases are TGTGCCAGCAGTTACTCGAGCTCCGGGACAGCCTTTGAAGCTTTCTTT. Amino acid sequence: CASSYSSSGTAFEAFF.

For this clone: At the DNA level, this CDR3 is encoded by other sequences in the same sample as well. The V gene is TRBV5-1, the J gene TRBJ1-2; 8 bases align to TRBD1. The CDR3 consists of 14 residues. Germline CDR1 reads SGHRS; CDR2 reads YFSETQ. V trimming: 4 bases; J trimming: 3 bases; junction bases outside the gene matches: 5. The chain's CDR3 is CASSLGQGDYGYTF. For the CDR3, the DNA is TGCGCCAGCAGCCTCGGACAGGGAGACTATGGCTACACCTTC.

The chain joins TRBV14 to TRBJ1-1; 8 nucleotides agree with TRBD1. The CDR3 extends over 13 amino acids. V trimming: 2 bases; J trimming: 4 bases; junction bases outside the gene matches: 0. Germline V gene data show CDR1 as SGHDN and CDR2 as FVKESK. DNA for the CDR3: TGTGCCAGCAGCCAACAGGGGGCCACTGAAGCTTTCTTT. This translates into CASSQQGATEAFF. Full variable domain (missing parts from reference TRBV14 and TRBJ1-1): EAGVTQFPSHSVIEKGQTVTLRCDPISGHDNLYWYRRVMGKEIKFLLHFVKESKQDESGMPNNRFLAERTGGTYSTLKVQPAELEDSGVYFCASSQQGATEAFFGQGTRLTVV.

The rearrangement uses TRBV28 and TRBJ1-5, with 9 nucleotides matching TRBD1. The V gene end was trimmed by 6 bases and the J gene end by 6 bases; junction bases not matched to a gene: 15. CDR1 MDHEN and CDR2 SYDVKM come from the germline V gene. The CDR3 sequence is 17 residues long. Here the CDR3 DNA reads TGTGCCAGCAGCTCCCCACCACAGGGGGCACTGCGTCAGCCCCAGCATTTT. It specifies CASSSPPQGALRQPQHF.

The V call is TRBV5-1, the J call TRBJ1-1; D is uncertain. The germline gives CDR1 SGHRS, CDR2 YFSETQ. V dropped 2 bases and J dropped 0 bases, with 8 bases sitting between them. There are 14 residues in the CDR3. CDR3 in DNA: TGCGCCAGCAGCTTCGTACATATGAACACTGAAGCTTTCTTT. Amino acid sequence: CASSFVHMNTEAFF.

J is TRBJ1-6 and V is TRBV7-9; D unclear. The CDR3 length is 11 residues. Trimming cost V 3 bases and J 14 bases, with 8 bases left between them. The V gene's germline CDR1 is SEHNR and CDR2 FQNEAQ (reference sequence). CDR3 coding DNA: TGTGCCAGCAGCTTGGGTCAGGCCCTCCACTTT. Amino acid sequence: CASSLGQALHF.

This rearrangement joins TRBV29-1 to TRBJ1-2; D gene uncertain. CDR1 SQVTM and CDR2 ANQGSEA come from the germline V gene. The CDR3 extends over 14 amino acids. V was clipped by 5 bases and J by 4 bases, with 17 bases between them. The CDR3 sequence: CSVPTSKHSYGYTF. CDR3 nucleotides: TGCAGCGTTCCTACTAGCAAACATTCCTATGGCTACACCTTC.

CDR3 in DNA: TGTGCCATCAGTGACCAGCGGGGGGACCAAGAGACCCAGTACTTC. Amino acids: CAISDQRGDQETQYF. The gene calls are TRBV10-3 and TRBJ2-5; 9 bases line up with TRBD2. The V and J ends lost 3 bases and 0 bases, in that order; junction bases with no gene match: 2. This CDR3 has 15 residues. Germline values: CDR1 ENHRY, CDR2 SYGVKD.

V is TRBV19 and J is TRBJ1-2; 7 bases map to TRBD1. CDR1 is LNHDA, CDR2 SQIVND, per germline (reference sequence). The junction had 9 bases not matched to a gene; V was cut back by 9 bases and J by 5 bases. The CDR3 contains 13 residues. DNA for the CDR3: TGTGCCAGCCGTCGCGGACAGGATTATGGCTACACCTTC. Its translation is CASRRGQDYGYTF. Complete variable domain (other parts from reference TRBV19 and TRBJ1-2): DGGITQSPKYLFRKEGQNVTLSCEQNLNHDAMYWYRQDPGQGLRLIYYSQIVNDFQKGDIAEGYSVSREKKESFPLTVTSAQKNPTAFYLCASRRGQDYGYTFGSGTRLTVV.

The V gene is TRBV9, the J gene TRBJ1-2; 8 bases line up with TRBD1. The ends lost 3 bases at V and 0 bases at J; junction bases unmatched: 4. The CDR3 loop spans 15 amino acids. The V gene's germline CDR1 is SGDLS and CDR2 YYNGEE. DNA for the CDR3: TGTGCCAGCAGCGGGACAGGGCCATCTAACTATGGCTACACCTTC. Translation: CASSGTGPSNYGYTF.

This clone was counted only a few times. V gene TRBV29-1 combines with J gene TRBJ2-2, with D perhaps matching TRBD1 (6 bases). Trimming pared 2 bases from V and 4 bases from J, leaving 11 bases between. The CDR3 has 14 residues. Germline V gene data show CDR1 as SQVTM and CDR2 as ANQGSEA. The CDR3 sequence is CSVETGSATGELFF. CDR3 DNA: TGCAGCGTTGAAACAGGGTCGGCCACCGGGGAGCTGTTTTTT.